The T cell receptor beta chain under discussion was sequenced for a study of blood T cell repertoires in COVID-19. Study as a whole: There were acute and convalescent COVID-19 samples, and they came from the United States, Italy and Spain.

Original processing methods: Estimated nucleated cell counts came from reference gene primer amplification. Data came from immunoSEQ multiplex PCR; TCRdb stores just in-frame clones and leaves some out. V, J and clone size are those of that table, while D and trimming were read from the DNA. The data contain approximately 300,000 clones, around nine tenths of them singletons. The V end was cut by 8 bases, the J end by 6 bases, with 16 bases between. The CDR3 extends over 12 amino acids. In germline, CDR1 is GTSNPN, CDR2 SVGIG (reference sequence). Input material: peripheral blood. The TCR sequence derives from a woman aged 50 to 65 with active or convalescent COVID-19. The V gene is TRBV30, the J gene TRBJ1-2; tentative D call: TRBD1 (5 bases). The chain's CDR3 is CAVLGAKDGYTF. The CDR3 region has the DNA TGTGCCGTCCTTGGGGCAAAGGATGGCTACACCTTC.